One sample yielded the 28 T cell receptor beta chains listed below, sequenced in a study of T-cell memory formation after mild COVID-19. Using its own MiXCR run on the 5' RACE reads, TCRdb lists one record per CDR3 protein. The sample comprises hundreds of thousands of distinct CDR3 sequences, roughly 20% of which are singletons, and approximately 8.1% rests with the top ten. Sequenced material: PBMCs or a T cell subset sorted from them (not recorded which). All receptors derive from an adult woman who had mild COVID-19 (a few samples of this study predate the infection). Cell type and time point are not known.

Details on this clonotype: A read error may account for a junction end that differs from germline. The rearrangement joins TRBV5-4 to TRBJ2-5, with 15 nucleotides matching TRBD2. This CDR3 is built from 17 residues. Germline V lookup: CDR1 SGHNT, CDR2 YYREEE (reference sequence). CDR3 in amino acids: CDSSWTSGGGHQETQYF. CDR3 sequence (DNA): TGTGACAGCAGCTGGACTAGCGGGGGGGGTCACCAAGAGACCCAGTACTTC. Combining the CDR3 with reference TRBV5-4 and TRBJ2-5 gives the whole variable domain ETGVTQSPTHLIKTRGQQVTLRCSSQSGHNTVSWYQQALGQGPQFIFQYYREEENGRGNFPPRFSGLQFPNYSSELNVNALELDDSALYLCDSSWTSGGGHQETQYFGPGTRLLVL.

V is TRBV2 and J is TRBJ1-2; the D is unclear. This CDR3 comprises 14 residues. Trimming took off 7 bases at V and 5 bases at J, with 17 bases between the two ends. Germline values: CDR1 SNHLY, CDR2 FYNNEI. The CDR3 DNA is TGTGCCAGCAATCGGGCCGGAGTGGAATATGGCTACACCTTC. Protein sequence: CASNRAGVEYGYTF.

The chain combines TRBV18 with TRBJ2-2, with D maybe TRBD2 (6 bases). The V gene's germline CDR1 is KGHSH and CDR2 LQKENI. V shed 7 bases and J shed 6 bases, with 9 bases lying between them. This CDR3 contains 12 residues. The CDR3 reads CASYGGAGELFF. The CDR3 nucleotides are TGTGCCAGCTACGGCGGGGCCGGGGAGCTGTTTTTT.

The CDR3 DNA reads TGTGCCAGCAGCGTAGTTTCCAGGGCCTTCAATGAGCAGTTCTTC. Residues: CASSVVSRAFNEQFF. The chain joins TRBV9 to TRBJ2-1; tentatively, D is TRBD1 (5 bases). The CDR3 loop spans 15 amino acids. Germline V gene lookup returns CDR1 SGDLS and CDR2 YYNGEE. The V end was cut by 0 bases, the J end by 6 bases, with 13 bases between.

This clonotype appeared a few times. CDR3 loop: CASSYSTTTSPLHF. Written as DNA, the CDR3 is TGTGCCAGCAGTTACTCGACAACTACCTCACCCCTCCACTTT. This chain connects TRBV6-2 or TRBV6-3 to TRBJ1-6, with no clear D. CDR3 length equals 14 residues. Germline lookup yields CDR1 MNHEY and CDR2 SVGEGT. The V end lost 0 bases, the J end lost 10 bases, and 10 bases lay between the germline ends.

This clonotype came up once. This rearrangement joins TRBV9 to TRBJ2-7, with 7 bases identical to TRBD2. J was trimmed by 0 bases and V by 0 bases; bases with no gene match: 3. The CDR3 is made up of 15 amino acids. Germline CDR1 reads SGDLS; CDR2 reads YYNGEE. The CDR3 DNA follows: TGTGCCAGCAGCGTAGATGGCGGGAGCTCCTACGAGCAGTACTTC. Amino acids: CASSVDGGSSYEQYF.

This clonotype was counted only a few times. This chain uses TRBV7-2 with TRBJ2-5; D uncertain. Per the germline V gene, CDR1 is SGHTA and CDR2 is FQGNSA. This CDR3 spans 17 amino acids. Trimming stripped 3 bases from V and 2 bases from J, with 19 bases between. The CDR3, as DNA: TGTGCCAGCAGCTTGGGATATATATCGCTCCCTCAAGAGACCCAGTACTTC. This translates into CASSLGYISLPQETQYF.

The V and J genes are TRBV18 and TRBJ2-7, with no clear D. The CDR3 loop spans 14 amino acids. V lost 3 bases to trimming and J lost 1 base, with 10 bases between them. Germline loops: CDR1 KGHSH, CDR2 LQKENI. DNA of the CDR3: TGTGCCAGCTCACCCCCTATGGGGTCCTACGAGCAGTACTTC. Amino acid sequence: CASSPPMGSYEQYF. The full variable domain, rest sourced from reference TRBV18 and TRBJ2-7, is NAGVMQNPRHLVRRRGQEARLRCSPMKGHSHVYWYRQLPEEGLKFMVYLQKENIIDESGMPKERFSAEFPKEGPSILRIQQVVRGDSAAYFCASSPPMGSYEQYFGPGTRLTVT.

Only a few counts were recorded for this clonotype. In DNA form, the CDR3 reads TGTGCCAGCTCACCCGACAGAACTGAAGCTTTCTTT. It codes for CASSPDRTEAFF. This sequence joins TRBV18 and TRBJ1-1; a weak D match, TRBD1 (5 bases). CDR3 length: 12 amino acids. CDR1 is KGHSH and CDR2 is LQKENI in the germline V gene. The V end was cut by 3 bases, the J end by 5 bases, with 7 bases between.

This clonotype was seen a few times. The chain recombines TRBV5-1 with TRBJ1-2; 10 nucleotides agree with TRBD1. CDR3 length equals 17 residues. V lost 4 bases to trimming and J lost 3 bases; unmatched junction nucleotides: 12. Germline V gene sequence: CDR1 SGHRS, CDR2 YFSETQ. CDR3 protein: CASSTGQGEVADYGYTF. The CDR3 DNA is TGCGCCAGCAGCACCGGACAGGGGGAAGTCGCTGACTATGGCTACACCTTC.

The table lists this clonotype with a count of one. The J gene is TRBJ2-7, the V gene TRBV6-6; TRBD1 agrees at 12 bases. The trim removed 6 bases at V and 0 bases at J, leaving 9 bases unmatched. The CDR3 spans 17 residues. Germline CDR1 reads MNHNY; CDR2 reads SVGAGI (reference sequence). CDR3 protein: CASRRDRGRIGSYEQYF. DNA for the CDR3: TGTGCCAGCAGAAGGGACAGGGGGCGTATCGGCTCCTACGAGCAGTACTTC.

This clonotype has ten or more counts. This chain links TRBV24-1 with TRBJ2-1, with D unresolved. Germline CDR1 is KGHDR and CDR2 is SFDVKD. V was clipped by 3 bases and J by 6 bases, with 11 bases between them. The CDR3 consists of 14 residues. In DNA form, the CDR3 reads TGTGCCACCAGTGATCGAACAGCGCTCAATGAGCAGTTCTTC. Translating it yields CATSDRTALNEQFF.

This clonotype was counted between two and nine times. This chain links TRBV3-1 with TRBJ1-2; a possible D gene is TRBD1 (5 bases). The length of the CDR3 is 16 residues. V was clipped by 0 bases and J by 7 bases, with 18 bases between them. Germline V gene data show CDR1 as LGHDT and CDR2 as YNNKEL (reference sequence). CDR3 nucleotide sequence: TGTGCCAGCAGCCAAGATTTGGTGAACCCCGGGGGTGGCTACACCTTC. It translates to CASSQDLVNPGGGYTF.

A few counts support this clonotype. The V gene is TRBV29-1, the J gene TRBJ2-3; 8 bases line up with TRBD1. Unmatched junction bases numbered 5, after V lost 6 bases and J lost 6 bases. CDR1 is SQVTM, CDR2 ANQGSEA, per germline. The CDR3 covers 12 residues. CDR3 in amino acids: CSVRTGRDTQYF. The CDR3 DNA reads TGCAGCGTCAGGACAGGGAGGGATACGCAGTATTTT.

Details on this clonotype: One junction end disagrees with the germline gene, perhaps due to a read error. V usage is TRBV7-9 and J usage is TRBJ1-4; no definite D call. CDR1 is SEHNR and CDR2 is FQNEAQ in the germline V gene (reference sequence). The CDR3 spans 15 residues. CDR3 loop: CASSSAVATNENLFF. The CDR3 region has the DNA TGTGCCAGCAGCTCCGCAGTTGCAACTAATGAAAACCTGTTTTTT.

The rearrangement uses TRBV14 and TRBJ1-1, with D perhaps TRBD1 (5 bases). The CDR3 is 16 amino acids. The germline V gene encodes CDR1 SGHDN and CDR2 FVKESK. Trimming stripped 0 bases from V and 4 bases from J, with 15 bases between. The CDR3 nucleotides are TGTGCCAGCAGCCAAGATCCCCAGGGAAGGTCCACTGAAGCTTTCTTT. It specifies CASSQDPQGRSTEAFF.

The CDR3 loop is CSARMTGGHEQYF. CDR3 bases: TGCAGTGCTAGGATGACAGGGGGTCACGAGCAGTACTTC. J is TRBJ2-7 and V is TRBV20-1; 9 bases fit TRBD1. CDR3 length: 13 amino acids. Trimming cost V 3 bases and J 5 bases; bases outside gene matches: 5. Per the germline V gene, CDR1 is DFQATT and CDR2 is SNEGSKA (reference sequence).

This clonotype was recorded a few times. V and J are TRBV7-9 and TRBJ2-7, with D unclear. The CDR3 sequence is 12 residues long. Germline CDR1 reads SEHNR; CDR2 reads FQNEAQ (reference sequence). V was shortened by 7 bases and J by 1 base, with 8 bases between the two germline ends. Here the CDR3 reads CASNGVSYEQYF. The CDR3 DNA reads TGTGCCAGCAACGGCGTTTCCTACGAGCAGTACTTC.

The chain combines TRBV12-3 or TRBV12-4 with TRBJ2-5; no clear D gene. The CDR3 consists of 15 residues. Between the trimmed V and J ends, which lost 6 bases and 4 bases, there was a span of 18 bases. The CDR3 nucleotides are TGTGCCAGCAGCCCAGCCTTTGTCGGCACAGAGACCCAGTACTTC. As protein: CASSPAFVGTETQYF.

The table lists this clonotype with many counts. V is TRBV5-1 and J is TRBJ1-5, with D possibly TRBD1 on 6 matching bases. Between the trimmed V and J ends, which lost 7 bases and 1 base, there was a span of 18 bases. The CDR3 is 16 amino acids. Germline V lookup: CDR1 SGHRS, CDR2 YFSETQ. The CDR3 reads CASAAMPGASNQPQHF. Here the CDR3 DNA reads TGCGCCAGCGCCGCCATGCCGGGGGCCAGCAATCAGCCCCAGCATTTT.

V usage is TRBV4-2 and J usage is TRBJ1-1, with 7 bases identical to TRBD1. Germline V CDR1 and CDR2: LGHNA, YNFKEQ. V trimming: 6 bases; J trimming: 1 base; junction bases outside the gene matches: 8. The CDR3 is made up of 15 amino acids. The CDR3, as DNA: TGTGCCAGCAGTCCCTCGACAGGGACGAACACTGAAGCTTTCTTT. Protein sequence: CASSPSTGTNTEAFF.

This clonotype was detected a few times. The genes are TRBV20-1 and TRBJ1-2; the D is unclear. The CDR3 sequence is 11 residues long. V was shortened by 5 bases and J by 2 bases, with 6 bases between the two germline ends. Germline V CDR1 and CDR2: DFQATT, SNEGSKA (reference sequence). The CDR3, as DNA: TGCAGTGCTCCGGCCAACTATGGCTACACCTTC. It is translated as CSAPANYGYTF.

In this sample, this clonotype turned up once. The V call is TRBV4-3, the J call TRBJ2-5; D gene unclear. The CDR3 length is 14 residues. V lost 0 bases to trimming and J lost 1 base, with 6 bases between them. Germline V gives CDR1 LGHNA, CDR2 YSLEER. CDR3 amino acids: CASSQDFIQETQYF. The CDR3 nucleotides are TGCGCCAGCAGCCAAGACTTTATCCAAGAGACCCAGTACTTC.

The chain couples TRBV12-3 or TRBV12-4 to TRBJ2-1; 10 positions agree with TRBD2. The CDR3 has 16 amino acids. V was clipped by 5 bases and J by 3 bases; unmatched bases: 7. DNA for the CDR3: TGTGCCAGCAGTCCCGGTCTAGCGGGAGACTACAATGAGCAGTTCTTC. The encoded protein is CASSPGLAGDYNEQFF.

This clonotype was found a few times. This chain links TRBV12-3 or TRBV12-4 with TRBJ2-7, with D perhaps given as TRBD1 or TRBD2 (5 bases each). The CDR3 is made up of 13 amino acids. V lost 6 bases and J 3 bases, leaving 12 bases between the germline ends. The CDR3 loop is CASSWDGHYEQYF. CDR3 nucleotides: TGTGCCAGCAGCTGGGACGGACACTACGAGCAGTACTTC.

The chain carries TRBV19 and TRBJ2-4, with a tentative D call TRBD1 (5 bases). The V and J ends lost 1 base and 0 bases respectively, with 10 bases between them. Germline CDR1 LNHDA, CDR2 SQIVND (reference sequence). The length of the CDR3 is 16 residues. The chain's CDR3 is CASSIGHQGAKNIQYF. As DNA, the CDR3 is TGTGCCAGTAGTATAGGACATCAGGGAGCCAAAAACATTCAGTACTTC.

This chain joins TRBV7-3 and TRBJ1-5, with 9 positions matching TRBD1. Germline values: CDR1 SGHTA, CDR2 FQGTGA. This CDR3 is 15 amino acids long. With V trimmed by 5 bases and J by 6 bases, 8 bases remained unmatched. The CDR3 coding sequence is TGTGCCAGCAGCCTTACAGGGGGCGCGGTTCAGCCCCAGCATTTT. Translated: CASSLTGGAVQPQHF.

V is TRBV29-1 and J is TRBJ2-6, with 7 bases fitting TRBD1. V lost 3 bases and J lost 2; bases outside the gene matches: 7. CDR3 size: 16 residues. Germline CDR1 SQVTM, CDR2 ANQGSEA. The CDR3 protein is CSVDDRASPGANVLTF. CDR3 nucleotides: TGCAGCGTTGATGACAGGGCCTCTCCTGGGGCCAACGTCCTGACTTTC.